This entry describes one T cell receptor (beta chain). Its antigen remains unidentified. V was pared by 0 bases and J by 6 bases, with 3 bases of the junction left unmatched. The CDR3 spans 15 residues. The germline V gene encodes CDR1 LGHDT and CDR2 YNNKEL (reference sequence). The data were obtained in a study of T cell responses to AZD1222 COVID-19 vaccine. Study-level information: Whether given at about 4 or about 12 weeks, second doses were pooled. Overall study results and limits: After the peak T cell response, and only then, were repertoires sampled. Nearly half of unique spike-specific TCRs reportedly avoided B.1.351 and B.1.1.7 mutated regions. Clonal diversity may have been underestimated, and the donors were mostly white British, with more females than males.

The repertoire was sequenced with immunoSEQ multiplex PCR; TCRdb's copy has only in-frame clones and lacks some. The sample carries around 100,000 clones, roughly nine tenths recorded once. The chain combines TRBV3-1 (or the pseudogene TRBV3-2) with TRBJ2-1; TRBD1 aligns across 9 bases. The sequenced sample was peripheral blood, obtained on day 0 of AZD1222 vaccination. The TCR originated in an adult in good health. DNA of the CDR3: TGTGCCAGCAGCCAAGAGGGACAGGGTCGCAATGAGCAGTTCTTC. As protein: CASSQEGQGRNEQFF.